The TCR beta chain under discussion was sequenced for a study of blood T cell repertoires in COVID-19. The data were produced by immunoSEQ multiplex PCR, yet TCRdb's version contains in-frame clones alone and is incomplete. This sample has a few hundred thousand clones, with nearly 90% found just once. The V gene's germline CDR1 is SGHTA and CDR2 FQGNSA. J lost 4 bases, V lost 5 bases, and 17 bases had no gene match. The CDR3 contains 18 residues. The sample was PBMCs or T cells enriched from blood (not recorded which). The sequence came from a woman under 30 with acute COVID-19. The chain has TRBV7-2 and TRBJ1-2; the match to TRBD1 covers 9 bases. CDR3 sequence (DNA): TGTGCCAGCAGCCTTCAAGTCATAGGACAGGGGATCAGCTATGGCTACACCTTC. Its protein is CASSLQVIGQGISYGYTF.